This T cell receptor (beta chain) was sequenced for a study of blood T cell repertoires in COVID-19. The assay was immunoSEQ multiplex PCR, and TCRdb's table has in-frame clones only and misses some. The sample lists 100,000 to 120,000 clones, nearly 90% occurring once. This CDR3 region has 15 residues. The trim removed 0 bases at V and 4 bases at J, leaving 5 bases unmatched. Germline V gene data show CDR1 as MGHRA and CDR2 as YSYEKL. This receptor was obtained from a human donor in a cohort sampled during active COVID-19. The chain links TRBV4-1 to TRBJ1-2; 7 nucleotides line up with TRBD1. Input material: peripheral blood. CDR3 residues: CASSQDRGQPYGYTF. Here the CDR3 DNA reads TGCGCCAGCAGCCAAGATCGGGGACAGCCCTATGGCTACACCTTC.